This TCR beta chain was recorded in a study of blood T cell repertoires in COVID-19. Study background: From T cells, B-cell-depleted T cells, or PBMCs came the material, which was cDNA or gDNA.

Germline CDR1 is SGHAT and CDR2 is FQNNGV. CDR3 size: 13 residues. The V gene lost 5 bases and the J gene lost 0 bases, with 5 bases spanning the gap. In the authors' methods: Reference gene primer amplification gave nucleated cell count estimates. The protocol was immunoSEQ multiplex PCR, while the TCRdb copy is restricted to in-frame clones and leaves out a portion. V and J calls and clone size are given by that table; D and trimming were obtained from the DNA. Found here are approximately 90,000 clones, less than 90% of them singletons; the top ten hold 18%. The source is a woman older than 75 with acute or convalescent COVID-19. The sample was peripheral blood. J is TRBJ1-5 and V is TRBV11-2; unclear D gene. CDR3 DNA sequence: TGTGCCAGCAGCCCAAATAGCAATCAGCCCCAGCATTTT. Translating gives CASSPNSNQPQHF.